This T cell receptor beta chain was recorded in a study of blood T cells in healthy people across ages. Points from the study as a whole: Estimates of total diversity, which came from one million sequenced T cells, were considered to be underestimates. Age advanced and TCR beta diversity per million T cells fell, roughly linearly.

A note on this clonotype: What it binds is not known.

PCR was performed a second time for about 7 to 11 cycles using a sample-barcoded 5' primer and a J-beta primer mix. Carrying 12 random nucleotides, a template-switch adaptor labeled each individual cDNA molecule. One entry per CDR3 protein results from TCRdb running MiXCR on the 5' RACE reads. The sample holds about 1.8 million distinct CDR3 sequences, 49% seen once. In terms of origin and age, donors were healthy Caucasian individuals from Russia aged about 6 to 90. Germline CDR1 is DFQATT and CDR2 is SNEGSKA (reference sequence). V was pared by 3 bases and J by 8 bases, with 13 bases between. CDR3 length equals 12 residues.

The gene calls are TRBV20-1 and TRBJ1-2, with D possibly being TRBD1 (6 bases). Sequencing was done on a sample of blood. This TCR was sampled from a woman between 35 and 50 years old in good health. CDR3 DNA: TGCAGTGCTAGTCCTGGGACAAAAGGCTACACCTTC. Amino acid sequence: CSASPGTKGYTF.